One sample yielded the 14 T cell receptor beta chains listed below, sequenced in a study of blood T cells in healthy people across ages. Together with a sample-barcoded 5' primer, a J-beta primer mix was included in a second PCR lasting roughly 6 to 12 cycles. Via MiXCR, TCRdb re-called the 5' RACE reads, giving one row per CDR3 protein. The sample lists roughly 900,000 distinct CDR3 sequences; around 26% were seen once. Sequencing input: blood. These receptor sequences come from a woman older than 75 in good health.

This CDR3 reads CSVEPGRETQYF. Written as DNA, the CDR3 is TGCAGCGTTGAGCCGGGGCGCGAGACCCAGTACTTC. V is TRBV29-1 and J is TRBJ2-5; D could derive from TRBD1 or TRBD2 (5 bases each). The ends were cut back, 3 bases at V and 5 bases at J, with 10 bases in the middle. Germline values: CDR1 SQVTM, CDR2 ANQGSEA. This CDR3 region has 12 residues.

As concerns this clonotype: At one end the junction does not follow the germline gene, possibly because of a read error. The chain links TRBV3-1 to TRBJ2-5; TRBD2 agrees at 9 bases. The CDR3 loop spans 19 amino acids. Germline V gene sequence: CDR1 LGHDT, CDR2 YNNKEL (reference sequence). The CDR3 bases are TGTGCCAGTAGCCAAATCACGTCCAGCGGGGGGTCGGGTTACAATGAGCAGTACTTC. Translated, it gives CASSQITSSGGSGYNEQYF.

This clonotype was seen repeatedly, ten times or more. CDR3 nucleotide sequence: TGCAGTGCTATTGAAGGGGGGGGCAATCAGCCCCAGCATTTT. Protein product: CSAIEGGGNQPQHF. This rearrangement joins TRBV20-1 to TRBJ1-5; a possible D gene is TRBD1 (6 bases). V was trimmed by 4 bases and J by 2 bases, leaving 12 bases between them. CDR3 length equals 14 residues. Germline CDR1 and CDR2: DFQATT and SNEGSKA (reference sequence).

A word on this clonotype: A much larger clonotype is one base distant, so this may be a read error. The genes are TRBV6-5 and TRBJ2-4; D gene ambiguous. This CDR3 spans 14 amino acids. Germline V CDR1 and CDR2: MNHEY, SVGAGI. The V end was cut by 5 bases, the J end by 7 bases, with 15 bases between. CDR3 protein: CASSHRPHKNIQYF. In DNA, the CDR3 is TGTGCCAGCAGTCACCGGCCACACAAGAACATTCAGTACTTC.

In its sample, this clonotype was seen many times. V gene TRBV20-1 combines with J gene TRBJ2-1, with 7 bases that match TRBD1. With 4 bases clipped from V and 4 bases from J, the junction kept 10 bases outside the gene matches. The V gene's germline CDR1 is DFQATT and CDR2 SNEGSKA (reference sequence). The CDR3 contains 15 residues. CDR3 sequence (DNA): TGCAGTGCTACCCGACCGGGACAGAAATACAATGAGCAGTTCTTC. Encoded protein: CSATRPGQKYNEQFF.

The genes are TRBV10-2 and TRBJ2-7; tentatively, D is TRBD1 or TRBD2 (6 bases each). The CDR3 runs to 15 residues. The germline CDR1 and CDR2 sequences are WSHSY and SAAADI. V shed 6 bases and J shed 2 bases, with 17 bases lying between them. The CDR3: CASSQQGLTTYEQYF. CDR3 in DNA: TGCGCCAGCAGCCAACAGGGACTGACAACCTACGAGCAGTACTTC.

This clonotype showed up just a few times. The chain joins TRBV28 to TRBJ2-7; 7 bases match TRBD2. CDR1 is MDHEN, CDR2 SYDVKM, per germline. Germline trimming cut 0 bases from V and 0 bases from J; bases unmatched to any gene: 2. CDR3 length: 15 amino acids. This CDR3 reads CASSLWSSGSYEQYF. DNA for the CDR3: TGTGCCAGCAGTTTATGGTCTAGCGGCTCCTACGAGCAGTACTTC.

This clonotype was observed a single time. This sequence is one base from a far larger clone and is likely a read error. This sequence joins TRBV3-1 and TRBJ1-1; D is perhaps TRBD1 (6 bases). Germline V gene sequence: CDR1 LGHDT, CDR2 YNNKEL (reference sequence). This CDR3 region has 11 residues. DNA for the CDR3: TGTGCCAGCAGCCGGGACACTGAAACTTTCTTT. Translating it yields CASSRDTETFF.

This clonotype was detected ten times or more. The CDR3 nucleotides read TGTGCCAGCAGAGGTGGGGGCCCGGAAGAGACCCAGTACTTC. It is translated as CASRGGGPEETQYF. The chain carries TRBV7-2 and TRBJ2-5; tentative D call: TRBD1 (6 bases). V gave up 6 bases and J gave up 3 bases, with 14 bases separating them. Germline V CDR1 and CDR2: SGHTA, FQGNSA. The CDR3 loop spans 14 amino acids.

This clonotype came up many times. This chain joins TRBV6-2 or TRBV6-3 and TRBJ1-4; D not certain. The CDR3 runs to 13 residues. The germline V and J ends were trimmed by 7 bases and 3 bases, with 9 bases remaining between them. Germline CDR1 reads MNHEY; CDR2 reads SVGEGT. CDR3 nucleotides: TGTGCCAGCACGGACGGACCTAATGAAAAACTGTTTTTT. Residues: CASTDGPNEKLFF.

A few counts support this clonotype. The chain couples TRBV6-6 to TRBJ1-6; 7 positions agree with TRBD1. After removal of 3 bases from V and 8 bases from J, the junction contained 4 bases not matched to a gene. The germline CDR1 and CDR2 sequences are MNHNY and SVGAGI (reference sequence). CDR3 length: 14 amino acids. The CDR3 nucleotides read TGTGCCAGCAGTTATGAAGACAGGGATTCACCCCTCCACTTT. Protein product: CASSYEDRDSPLHF.

Comments on this clonotype: One base away lies a much larger clone, so this may be a sequencing read error. The rearrangement uses TRBV2 and TRBJ1-4; D is unclear. The CDR3 sequence is 15 residues long. V lost 3 bases, J lost 7 bases, and 15 bases lay in between. CDR1 SNHLY and CDR2 FYNNEI come from the germline V gene. This chain's CDR3 is CASSEEGLTLEKLFF. The CDR3 DNA sequence: TGTGCCAGCAGTGAGGAGGGTCTTACACTTGAAAAACTGTTTTTT. The full variable domain, its missing parts supplied by reference TRBV2 and TRBJ1-4, is EPEVTQTPSHQVTQMGQEVILRCVPISNHLYFYWYRQILGQKVEFLVSFYNNEISEKSEIFDDQFSVERPDGSNFTLKIRSTKLEDSAMYFCASSEEGLTLEKLFFGSGTQLSVL.

Remarks on this clonotype: An end of the junction does not agree with germline; a read error may underlie this. The chain uses TRBV7-9 and TRBJ1-2; a possible D gene is TRBD1 (5 bases). This CDR3 has 19 residues. Germline V gene lookup returns CDR1 SEHNR and CDR2 FQNEAQ (reference sequence). CDR3 DNA: TGTGCCAGCAGCTCTTTCCCCCAGGGCGTAAAGGGCGGGGCCTATGGCCACACCTTC. Translating gives CASSSFPQGVKGGAYGHTF.

V and J are TRBV24-1 and TRBJ1-5; 8 nucleotides match TRBD1. The CDR3 is made up of 13 amino acids. Germline assignment: CDR1 KGHDR and CDR2 SFDVKD. The J segment lost 11 bases and the V segment lost 5 bases, leaving 7 bases of the junction unmatched. CDR3 in amino acids: CATSARGRGTQHF. As DNA, the CDR3 is TGTGCCACCAGTGCCAGGGGGCGGGGGACCCAGCATTTT.